This entry is about one T cell receptor beta chain. This specimen belongs to a study of blood T cell repertoires in COVID-19. On the study more broadly: PBMCs, B-cell-depleted T cells, or T cells were the source of the cDNA or gDNA that made up the material.

Seattle participants joined during active infection and were tracked over time. Methods used by the authors: How many nucleated cells were present was estimated from reference gene primer amplification. Clones were read by immunoSEQ multiplex PCR, and TCRdb kept only the in-frame ones, dropping some. V and J calls and clone size are those listed in that table; D and trimming were worked out from the DNA. The sample consists of roughly 150,000 clones, around 85% of them appearing once. This TCR derives from a man older than 75 with COVID-19, enrolled during active disease. Sequenced input: peripheral blood.

This CDR3 reads CASSRPSGGSYNEQFF. For the CDR3, the DNA is TGCGCCAGCAGCCGTCCTAGCGGGGGCTCCTACAATGAGCAGTTCTTC. V and J are TRBV4-1 and TRBJ2-1, with TRBD2 identical over 10 bases. With V trimmed by 4 bases and J by 0 bases, 3 bases remained unmatched. This CDR3 is built from 16 residues. Germline CDR1 and CDR2: MGHRA and YSYEKL.